This T cell receptor (beta chain) is drawn from a study of blood T cell repertoires in COVID-19. Study at large: Researchers got acute and convalescent COVID-19 samples from the United States, Italy and Spain.

Profiled with immunoSEQ multiplex PCR; TCRdb holds only in-frame clones, not every one. The sample contains 150,000 to 200,000 clones, roughly four fifths of which appear only once. V lost 7 bases to trimming and J lost 6 bases; unmatched junction nucleotides: 23. The CDR3 consists of 19 residues. Germline CDR1 and CDR2: MDHEN and SYDVKM. The specimen was peripheral blood. This chain joins TRBV28 and TRBJ1-2; 10 bases map to TRBD1. This clonotype was sampled from a woman of 80 years or more with COVID-19, enrolled during active disease. The CDR3: CASITGGFGTGVFWHGYTF. The CDR3 DNA is TGTGCCAGCATTACCGGGGGTTTCGGGACAGGGGTTTTTTGGCATGGCTACACCTTC.